This T cell receptor (beta chain) came from a study of T cell responses to AZD1222 COVID-19 vaccine. Study-wide findings and caveats: In all cases, repertoires were sampled only after the peak T cell response. Reportedly, nearly half the spike-specific TCRs target unmutated variant regions. Receipt of two AZD1222 doses was followed by a rise in Spike-specific TCR breadth and depth.

About this clone itself: Its antigen is currently unknown.

The method was immunoSEQ multiplex PCR; TCRdb's version includes in-frame clones alone and lacks a portion of them. The sample yields 34,000 or so clones, 85% to 90% seen once. The source was peripheral blood, collected on day 0 of AZD1222 vaccination. The sequence was obtained from an adult in good health.

Here the CDR3 DNA reads TGTGCCAGCAGCCAAGGGGCGTATGGCTACACCTTC. It specifies CASSQGAYGYTF. The V gene is TRBV4-2, the J gene TRBJ1-2; D gene ambiguous. CDR1 and CDR2 from the germline V gene are LGHNA and YNFKEQ. V shed 1 base and J shed 5 bases, with 5 bases lying between them. The CDR3 runs to 12 residues.